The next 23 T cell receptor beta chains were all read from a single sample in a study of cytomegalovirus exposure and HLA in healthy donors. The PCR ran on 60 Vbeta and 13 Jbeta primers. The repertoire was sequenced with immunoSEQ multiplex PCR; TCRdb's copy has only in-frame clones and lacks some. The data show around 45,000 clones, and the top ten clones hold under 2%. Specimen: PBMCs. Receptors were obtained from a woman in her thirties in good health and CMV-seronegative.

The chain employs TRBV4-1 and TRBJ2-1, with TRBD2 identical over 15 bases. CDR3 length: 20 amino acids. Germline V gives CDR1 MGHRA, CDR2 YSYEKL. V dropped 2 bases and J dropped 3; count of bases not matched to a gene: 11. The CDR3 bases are TGCGCCAGCAGCCAATCCGGACTAGCGGGAGGGCAATTAAACTACAATGAGCAGTTCTTC. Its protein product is CASSQSGLAGGQLNYNEQFF.

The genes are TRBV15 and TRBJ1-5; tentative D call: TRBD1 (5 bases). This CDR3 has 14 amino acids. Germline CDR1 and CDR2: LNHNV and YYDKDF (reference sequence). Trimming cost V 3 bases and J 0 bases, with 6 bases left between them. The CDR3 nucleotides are TGTGCCACCAGCAGGACAGATAGCAATCAGCCCCAGCATTTT. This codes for CATSRTDSNQPQHF.

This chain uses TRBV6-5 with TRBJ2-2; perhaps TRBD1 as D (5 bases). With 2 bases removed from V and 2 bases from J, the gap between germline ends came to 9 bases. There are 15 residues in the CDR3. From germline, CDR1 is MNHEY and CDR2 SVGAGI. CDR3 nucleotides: TGTGCCAGCAGTTACGACAGAGTAAACACCGGGGAGCTGTTTTTT. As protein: CASSYDRVNTGELFF.

The CDR3 is CATSTVGSSGNTIYF. CDR3 coding DNA: TGTGCCACCTCTACAGTCGGAAGCTCTGGAAACACCATATATTTT. The chain recombines TRBV6-5 with TRBJ1-3; D call uncertain. The CDR3 is made up of 15 amino acids. The germline CDR1 and CDR2 sequences are MNHEY and SVGAGI. Trimming took off 10 bases at V and 0 bases at J, with 16 bases between the two ends.

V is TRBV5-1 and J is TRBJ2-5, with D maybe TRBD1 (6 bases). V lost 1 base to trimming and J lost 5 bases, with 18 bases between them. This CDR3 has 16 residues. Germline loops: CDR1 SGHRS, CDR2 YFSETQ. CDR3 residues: CASSLNPQGPGETQYF. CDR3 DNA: TGCGCCAGCAGCTTGAATCCGCAGGGGCCTGGGGAGACCCAGTACTTC.

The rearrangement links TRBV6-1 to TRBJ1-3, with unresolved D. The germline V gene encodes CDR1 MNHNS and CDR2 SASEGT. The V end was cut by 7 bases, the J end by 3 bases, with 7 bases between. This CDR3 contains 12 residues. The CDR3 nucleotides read TGTGCCAGCACCATACATGGAAACACCATATATTTT. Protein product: CASTIHGNTIYF.

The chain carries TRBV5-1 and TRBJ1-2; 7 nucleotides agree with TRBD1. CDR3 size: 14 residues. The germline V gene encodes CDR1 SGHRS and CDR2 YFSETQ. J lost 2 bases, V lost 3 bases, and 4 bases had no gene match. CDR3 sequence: CASSSETGNYGYTF. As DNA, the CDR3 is TGCGCCAGCAGCTCCGAGACAGGGAACTATGGCTACACCTTC.

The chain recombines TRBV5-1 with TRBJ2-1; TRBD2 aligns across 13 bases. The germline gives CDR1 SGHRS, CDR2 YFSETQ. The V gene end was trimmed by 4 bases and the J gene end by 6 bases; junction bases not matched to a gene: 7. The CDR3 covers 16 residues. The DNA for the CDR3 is TGCGCCAGCAGCCAGGGACTAGCGGGAATCTCCAATGAGCAGTTCTTC. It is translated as CASSQGLAGISNEQFF.

The CDR3 DNA reads TGCGCCAGCAGCTTAGGGACAGGGGGATCGGGTACGATTTCCCAAAAACTGTTTTTT. Translation: CASSLGTGGSGTISQKLFF. The chain uses TRBV5-1 and TRBJ1-4; TRBD1 agrees at 11 bases. V was pared by 2 bases and J by 9 bases, with 18 bases of the junction left unmatched. The germline gives CDR1 SGHRS, CDR2 YFSETQ. The CDR3 totals 19 residues.

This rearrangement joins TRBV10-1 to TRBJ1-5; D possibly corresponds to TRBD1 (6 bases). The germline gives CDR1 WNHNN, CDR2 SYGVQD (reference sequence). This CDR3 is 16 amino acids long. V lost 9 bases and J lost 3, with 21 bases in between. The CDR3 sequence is CARYQTRTDFNQPQHF. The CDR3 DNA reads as TGCGCCAGGTACCAGACCAGGACAGACTTCAATCAGCCCCAGCATTTT.

The CDR3 DNA follows: TGTGCCAGCAGGAGCGGAACGGGCTCCTACGAGCAGTACTTC. Protein sequence: CASRSGTGSYEQYF. This rearrangement joins TRBV2 to TRBJ2-7; perhaps TRBD2 as D (5 bases). Germline V gene sequence: CDR1 SNHLY, CDR2 FYNNEI. This CDR3 region has 14 residues. Trimming left V 6 bases short and J 0 bases short, with 12 bases between.

The CDR3 nucleotides read TGTGCCAGCAGCCTGGACAGCGTTAATGAAAAACTGTTTTTT. Translated: CASSLDSVNEKLFF. V is TRBV7-8 and J is TRBJ1-4; a weak D match, TRBD1 (6 bases). With 5 bases removed from V and 4 bases from J, the gap between germline ends came to 11 bases. Germline V gene data show CDR1 as SGHVS and CDR2 as FQNEAQ. This CDR3 is built from 14 residues.

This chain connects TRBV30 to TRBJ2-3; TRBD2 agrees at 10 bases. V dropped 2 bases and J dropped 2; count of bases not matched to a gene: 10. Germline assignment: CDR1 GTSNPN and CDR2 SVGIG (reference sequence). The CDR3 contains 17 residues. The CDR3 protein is CAWSNSGRLSVTDTQYF. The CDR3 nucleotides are TGTGCCTGGAGTAATAGCGGGAGGCTTTCGGTCACAGATACGCAGTATTTT.

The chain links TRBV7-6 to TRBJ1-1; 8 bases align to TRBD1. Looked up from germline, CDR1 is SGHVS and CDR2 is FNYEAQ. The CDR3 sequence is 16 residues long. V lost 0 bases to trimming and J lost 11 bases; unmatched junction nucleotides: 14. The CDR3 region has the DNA TGTGCCAGCAGCTTAGCCCCCTTCGCTGGACAGGGCTCGGCTTTCTTT. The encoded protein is CASSLAPFAGQGSAFF.

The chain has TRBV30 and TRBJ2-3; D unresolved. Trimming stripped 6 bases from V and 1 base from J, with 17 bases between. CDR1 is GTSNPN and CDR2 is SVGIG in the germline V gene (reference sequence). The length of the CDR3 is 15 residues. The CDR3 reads CACSVAAARTDTQYF. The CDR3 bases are TGTGCCTGCTCAGTGGCGGCGGCACGCACAGATACGCAGTATTTT.

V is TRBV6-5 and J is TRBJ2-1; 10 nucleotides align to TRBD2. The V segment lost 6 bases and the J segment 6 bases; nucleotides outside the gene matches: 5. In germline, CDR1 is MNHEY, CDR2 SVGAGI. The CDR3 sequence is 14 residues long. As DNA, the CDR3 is TGTGCCAGCAGGCGACTAGCGGGCCTCAATGAGCAGTTCTTC. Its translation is CASRRLAGLNEQFF.

As DNA, the CDR3 is TGCGCCAGCAGCGTAGGACTAGCCGACACCTACGAGCAGTACTTC. This codes for CASSVGLADTYEQYF. V gene TRBV5-1 combines with J gene TRBJ2-7, with 8 bases lining up with TRBD2. This CDR3 is built from 15 residues. The germline CDR1 and CDR2 sequences are SGHRS and YFSETQ. Trimming took 4 bases from V and 2 from J; bases not matched to a gene: 8.

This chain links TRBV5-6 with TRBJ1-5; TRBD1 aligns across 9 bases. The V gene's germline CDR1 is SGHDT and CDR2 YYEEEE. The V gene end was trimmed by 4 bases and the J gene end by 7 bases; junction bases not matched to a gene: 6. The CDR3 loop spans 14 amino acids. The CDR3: CASSGTGSSQPQHF. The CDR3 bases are TGTGCCAGCAGCGGGACAGGGTCTTCACAGCCCCAGCATTTT.

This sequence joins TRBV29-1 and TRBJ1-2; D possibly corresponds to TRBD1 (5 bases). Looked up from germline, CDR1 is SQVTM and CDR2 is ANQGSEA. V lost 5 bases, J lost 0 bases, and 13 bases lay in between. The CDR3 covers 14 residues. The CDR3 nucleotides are TGCAGCGTTCCAGGGCTCCCGGCTAACTATGGCTACACCTTC. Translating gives CSVPGLPANYGYTF.

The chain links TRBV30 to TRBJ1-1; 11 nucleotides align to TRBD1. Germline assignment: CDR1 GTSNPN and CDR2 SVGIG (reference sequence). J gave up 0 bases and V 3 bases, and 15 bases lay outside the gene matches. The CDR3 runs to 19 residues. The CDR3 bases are TGTGCCTGGAGGACGCGGGACAGGGGGTTTCTTAGGATGAACACTGAAGCTTTCTTT. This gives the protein CAWRTRDRGFLRMNTEAFF.

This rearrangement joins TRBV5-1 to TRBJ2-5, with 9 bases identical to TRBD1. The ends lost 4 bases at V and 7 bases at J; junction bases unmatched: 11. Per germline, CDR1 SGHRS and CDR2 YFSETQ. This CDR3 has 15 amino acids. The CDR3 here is CASSLPGQGAGTQYF. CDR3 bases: TGCGCCAGCAGCCTTCCGGGACAGGGCGCCGGGACCCAGTACTTC.

The CDR3 loop reads CASSLYSSGTGVTGELFF. CDR3 nucleotides: TGCGCCAGCAGCTTGTATTCCTCCGGGACAGGGGTCACCGGGGAGCTGTTTTTT. The rearrangement uses TRBV5-1 and TRBJ2-2; 10 positions agree with TRBD1. Trimming took 1 base from V and 4 from J; bases not matched to a gene: 10. CDR1 is SGHRS, CDR2 YFSETQ, per germline. The CDR3 consists of 18 residues.

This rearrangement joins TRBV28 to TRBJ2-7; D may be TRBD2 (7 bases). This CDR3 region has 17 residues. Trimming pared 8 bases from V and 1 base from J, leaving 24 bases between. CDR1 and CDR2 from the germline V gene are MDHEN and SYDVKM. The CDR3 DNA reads TGTGCCAGCCATAAGGGGGGCGGGAGAGTTGCGTCCTACGAGCAGTACTTC. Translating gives CASHKGGGRVASYEQYF.